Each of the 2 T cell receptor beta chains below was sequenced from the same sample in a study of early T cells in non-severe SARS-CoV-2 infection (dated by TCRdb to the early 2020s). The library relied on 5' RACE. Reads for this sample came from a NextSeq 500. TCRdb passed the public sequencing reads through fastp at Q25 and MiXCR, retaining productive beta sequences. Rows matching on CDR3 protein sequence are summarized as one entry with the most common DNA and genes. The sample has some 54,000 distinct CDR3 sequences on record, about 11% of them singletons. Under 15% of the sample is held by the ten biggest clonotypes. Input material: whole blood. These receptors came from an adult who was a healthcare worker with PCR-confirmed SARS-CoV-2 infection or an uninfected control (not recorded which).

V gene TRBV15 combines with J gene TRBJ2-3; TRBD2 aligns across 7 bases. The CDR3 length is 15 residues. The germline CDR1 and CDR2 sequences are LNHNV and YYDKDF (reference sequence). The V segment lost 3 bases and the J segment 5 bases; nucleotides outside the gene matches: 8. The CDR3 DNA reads TGTGCCACCAGCAGGGTAGCGGGTAGCGGAGATACGCAGTATTTT. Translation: CATSRVAGSGDTQYF.

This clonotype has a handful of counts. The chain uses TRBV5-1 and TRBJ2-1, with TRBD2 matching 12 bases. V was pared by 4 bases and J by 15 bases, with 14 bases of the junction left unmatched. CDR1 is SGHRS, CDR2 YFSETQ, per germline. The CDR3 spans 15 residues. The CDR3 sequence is CASSRQTSGSETWFF. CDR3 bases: TGCGCCAGCAGCCGACAGACTAGCGGGAGTGAGACGTGGTTCTTC.